These 29 T cell receptor beta chains were sequenced from one sample in a study of OX40 agonist ivuxolimab in advanced cancers. Clones were read by immunoSEQ multiplex PCR, and TCRdb kept only the in-frame ones, dropping some. The sample has about 46,000 clones, 91% seen once. The starting material was CD4+ or CD8+ T cells sorted from blood, obtained in a trial of the OX40 agonist ivuxolimab. All receptors derive from an adult with an advanced solid tumor such as melanoma, head and neck, liver or kidney cancer.

V is TRBV6-1 and J is TRBJ2-1; D is unresolved. The V gene's germline CDR1 is MNHNS and CDR2 SASEGT. Trimming removed 1 base at V and 8 bases at J, with 6 bases between. This CDR3 has 12 amino acids. In DNA form, the CDR3 reads TGTGCCAGCAGTGAAGTCAGCCATGAGCAGTTCTTC. Translating gives CASSEVSHEQFF.

This chain's CDR3 is CASSVGSGLSNQPQHF. The CDR3, as DNA: TGTGCCAGCAGCGTGGGTAGTGGGTTAAGCAATCAGCCCCAGCATTTT. The chain links TRBV9 to TRBJ1-5, with D uncertain. Per the germline V gene, CDR1 is SGDLS and CDR2 is YYNGEE. The CDR3 length is 16 residues. Deletions cut 2 bases from V and 1 base from J, with 13 bases between.

V and J are TRBV4-2 and TRBJ2-2, with TRBD2 as a possible D gene (6 bases). The germline V gene has CDR1 LGHNA and CDR2 YNFKEQ. This CDR3 is 15 amino acids long. The germline V and J ends were trimmed by 1 base and 5 bases, with 11 bases remaining between them. Written as DNA, the CDR3 is TGTGCCAGCAGCCAAGCGCACCGGGGGACCGGGGAGCTGTTTTTT. Translated, it gives CASSQAHRGTGELFF.

CDR3 coding DNA: TGTGCCAGCAGTTACGCCTCGAACACTGAAGCTTTCTTT. Translated: CASSYASNTEAFF. The rearrangement uses TRBV6-5 and TRBJ1-1, with D uncertain. Germline assignment: CDR1 MNHEY and CDR2 SVGAGI. The V end was cut by 2 bases, the J end by 1 base, with 5 bases between. The CDR3 length is 13 residues.

The CDR3 bases are TGCAGCGTTGCAGGGGGAAATGAGCAGTTCTTC. Amino acids: CSVAGGNEQFF. This chain joins TRBV29-1 and TRBJ2-1; 7 bases line up with TRBD1. The germline V gene encodes CDR1 SQVTM and CDR2 ANQGSEA. CDR3 size: 11 residues. J lost 7 bases, V lost 4 bases, and 1 base had no gene match.

V and J are TRBV7-2 and TRBJ2-7; no clear D. The V end lost 1 base, the J end lost 2 bases, and 9 bases lay between the germline ends. Germline values: CDR1 SGHTA, CDR2 FQGNSA. The CDR3 has 14 amino acids. CDR3: CASSLVSVPYEQYV. As DNA, the CDR3 is TGTGCCAGCAGCTTAGTATCAGTCCCCTACGAGCAGTACGTC.

The rearrangement links TRBV28 to TRBJ1-1, with D maybe TRBD1 (5 bases). V lost 3 bases and J lost 8, with 13 bases in between. The germline gives CDR1 MDHEN, CDR2 SYDVKM. This CDR3 has 13 residues. The chain's CDR3 is CASSFRGIGEAFF. CDR3 bases: TGTGCCAGCAGTTTCCGGGGGATCGGGGAAGCTTTCTTT.

The chain combines TRBV7-9 with TRBJ2-3; TRBD1 aligns across 8 bases. Trimming at V came to 5 bases and at J to 4 bases, leaving 8 bases not matched to a gene. The CDR3 is 15 residues long. Germline V CDR1 and CDR2: SEHNR, FQNEAQ (reference sequence). The CDR3 DNA sequence: TGTGCCAGCAGCCCAGACAGGGGTGCACCAGATACGCAGTATTTT. Protein product: CASSPDRGAPDTQYF.

The sample holds a few counts of this clone. The CDR3 is CASSHPGLGQPQHF. The CDR3 DNA reads TGCGCCAGCAGCCATCCGGGTTTGGGTCAGCCCCAGCATTTT. This sequence joins TRBV4-1 and TRBJ1-5, with D hard to call. V was pared by 3 bases and J by 6 bases, with 12 bases between. The germline gives CDR1 MGHRA, CDR2 YSYEKL. This CDR3 comprises 14 residues.

In regard to this clone: A read error may produce the germline difference seen at one junction end. The chain employs TRBV7-7 and TRBJ2-6; TRBD2 might be the D (5 bases). The CDR3 is 15 residues long. Germline V gives CDR1 SSHAT, CDR2 FNYEAQ (reference sequence). DNA for the CDR3: TGTGCTAGCAGCTTAGGGAGCTCTGGGGCCAACGTCCTGACTTTC. Its protein product is CASSLGSSGANVLTF.

The chain carries TRBV5-1 and TRBJ2-2; D is undetermined. The germline gives CDR1 SGHRS, CDR2 YFSETQ. The germline V and J ends were trimmed by 4 bases and 0 bases, with 16 bases remaining between them. This CDR3 has 17 residues. The CDR3 loop is CASSRPPDITNTGELFF. In DNA, the CDR3 is TGCGCCAGCAGCCGGCCCCCTGACATCACGAACACCGGGGAGCTGTTTTTT. The variable domain in full, with the rest retrieved from reference TRBV5-1 and TRBJ2-2, is KAGVTQTPRYLIKTRGQQVTLSCSPISGHRSVSWYQQTPGQGLQFLFEYFSETQRNKGNFPGRFSGRQFSNSRSEMNVSTLELGDSALYLCASSRPPDITNTGELFFGEGSRLTVL.

CDR3: CASSESRQITIGGQPQHF. CDR3 sequence (DNA): TGTGCCAGCAGTGAATCCCGACAGATAACAATCGGCGGTCAGCCCCAGCATTTT. The chain has TRBV2 and TRBJ1-5, with D tentatively TRBD1 (5 bases). The V and J ends lost 2 bases and 6 bases respectively, with 23 bases between them. CDR1 is SNHLY and CDR2 is FYNNEI in the germline V gene. This CDR3 contains 18 residues.

The rearrangement links TRBV19 to TRBJ1-5, with D unresolved. The CDR3 consists of 16 residues. V lost 3 bases, J lost 0 bases, and 12 bases lay in between. CDR1 LNHDA and CDR2 SQIVND come from the germline V gene (reference sequence). The CDR3: CASSIRPEYSNQPQHF. The CDR3 region has the DNA TGTGCCAGTAGTATTAGACCAGAATATAGCAATCAGCCCCAGCATTTT.

This sequence joins TRBV9 and TRBJ2-1, with D possibly TRBD2 on 7 matching bases. Germline CDR1 is SGDLS and CDR2 is YYNGEE. This CDR3 contains 17 residues. The V end was cut by 2 bases, the J end by 4 bases, with 19 bases between. The CDR3 protein is CASSVPGEGLRYNEQFF. The CDR3 bases are TGTGCCAGCAGCGTCCCAGGGGAGGGACTTCGGTACAATGAGCAGTTCTTC. Full variable domain (outside the CDR3, taken from reference TRBV9 and TRBJ2-1): DSGVTQTPKHLITATGQRVTLRCSPRSGDLSVYWYQQSLDQGLQFLIQYYNGEERAKGNILERFSAQQFPDLHSELNLSSLELGDSALYFCASSVPGEGLRYNEQFFGPGTRLTVL.

For this clone: Germline is not matched at one junction end, which may reflect a read error. V usage is TRBV6-1 and J usage is TRBJ1-2; TRBD1 is a possible D gene (6 bases). Germline V gene sequence: CDR1 MNHNS, CDR2 SASEGT. The CDR3 covers 16 residues. In DNA form, the CDR3 reads TGTGCCAGCAGTGATTGGGGGGCTCGGAGGAACTATGGCTACGCCTTC. The encoded protein is CASSDWGARRNYGYAF.

The rearrangement uses TRBV2 and TRBJ2-5; TRBD2 is a possible D gene (6 bases). V lost 11 bases, J lost 3 bases, and 25 bases lay in between. CDR3 length equals 16 residues. The germline CDR1 and CDR2 sequences are SNHLY and FYNNEI. CDR3 in DNA: TGTGCCGGGCCGGGGTTTTCCGGACTACAGGAAGAGACCCAGTACTTC. The encoded protein is CAGPGFSGLQEETQYF.

The chain links TRBV27 to TRBJ2-7; D is ambiguous. Trimming took 3 bases from V and 6 from J, leaving 12 bases between them. Germline V lookup: CDR1 MNHEY, CDR2 SMNVEV (reference sequence). There are 13 residues in the CDR3. CDR3 sequence: CASSFSRTSEQYF. As DNA, the CDR3 is TGTGCCAGCAGTTTCTCCCGGACCTCCGAGCAGTACTTC.

The V gene is TRBV12-5, the J gene TRBJ1-3; D might be TRBD1 (5 bases). The V end lost 1 base, the J end lost 4 bases, and 8 bases lay between the germline ends. CDR3 length equals 14 residues. CDR1 is LGHNT and CDR2 is FRNRAP in the germline V gene. CDR3 DNA: TGTGCTAGTGGTTTGGGGGGGTCCGGAAACACCATATATTTT. Protein sequence: CASGLGGSGNTIYF.

This chain joins TRBV6-1 and TRBJ1-5, with 8 bases lining up with TRBD1. V dropped 1 base and J dropped 3; count of bases not matched to a gene: 2. Germline CDR1 MNHNS, CDR2 SASEGT. The CDR3 consists of 15 residues. Here the CDR3 reads CASSEEDRANQPQHF. CDR3 in DNA: TGTGCCAGCAGTGAAGAGGACAGGGCCAATCAGCCCCAGCATTTT.

The DNA for the CDR3 is TGTGCCAGCAGTTTAATCGGTACCGACTACGAGCAGTACTTC. It translates to CASSLIGTDYEQYF. This chain joins TRBV27 and TRBJ2-7, with unresolved D. The V end was cut by 2 bases, the J end by 3 bases, with 11 bases between. Germline V gene lookup returns CDR1 MNHEY and CDR2 SMNVEV (reference sequence). This CDR3 comprises 14 residues.

The V call is TRBV9, the J call TRBJ2-5, with 10 nucleotides matching TRBD2. CDR1 is SGDLS and CDR2 is YYNGEE in the germline V gene. J lost 2 bases, V lost 3 bases, and 13 bases had no gene match. The CDR3 is 18 amino acids. The CDR3, as DNA: TGTGCCAGCAGCGAGCCCCTTGGGCTAGCGGGAGAGCAAGAGACCCAGTACTTC. Encoded protein: CASSEPLGLAGEQETQYF.

The V call is TRBV5-4, the J call TRBJ1-2; D is unresolved. The ends were cut back, 6 bases at V and 8 bases at J, with 17 bases in the middle. This CDR3 has 13 residues. Per the germline V gene, CDR1 is SGHNT and CDR2 is YYREEE (reference sequence). CDR3: CASTPDGFMGYTF. The CDR3 DNA reads as TGTGCCAGCACCCCGGACGGTTTCATGGGCTACACCTTC.

This rearrangement joins TRBV6-1 to TRBJ1-2; 7 nucleotides line up with TRBD1. Germline CDR1 reads MNHNS; CDR2 reads SASEGT. Trimming cost V 4 bases and J 6 bases; bases outside gene matches: 8. The CDR3 totals 14 residues. The CDR3: CASSAPWRGHGYTF. In DNA, the CDR3 is TGTGCCAGCAGTGCCCCCTGGAGGGGGCATGGCTACACCTTC.

This sequence joins TRBV7-2 and TRBJ2-7; 11 nucleotides agree with TRBD2. The V gene's germline CDR1 is SGHTA and CDR2 FQGNSA. CDR3 length: 14 residues. The V and J ends lost 5 bases and 5 bases, in that order; junction bases with no gene match: 5. CDR3 sequence (DNA): TGTGCCAGCAGCATCGGGACTAGCGGCCACGAGCAGTACTTC. It codes for CASSIGTSGHEQYF. The full variable domain, rest sourced from reference TRBV7-2 and TRBJ2-7, is GAGVSQSPSNKVTEKGKDVELRCDPISGHTALYWYRQSLGQGLEFLIYFQGNSAPDKSGLPSDRFSAERTGGSVSTLTIQRTQQEDSAVYLCASSIGTSGHEQYFGPGTRLTVT.

The chain recombines TRBV7-9 with TRBJ1-2; D is ambiguous. This CDR3 region has 12 residues. Trimming took off 1 base at V and 6 bases at J, with 6 bases between the two ends. CDR1 is SEHNR and CDR2 is FQNEAQ in the germline V gene (reference sequence). For the CDR3, the DNA is TGTGCCAGCAGCTTAGACCCTCATGGCTACACCTTC. It is translated as CASSLDPHGYTF. The full variable domain, in which reference TRBV7-9 and TRBJ1-2 provide the parts outside the CDR3, is DTGVSQNPRHKITKRGQNVTFRCDPISEHNRLYWYRQTLGQGPEFLTYFQNEAQLEKSRLLSDRFSAERPKGSFSTLEIQRTEQGDSAMYLCASSLDPHGYTFGSGTRLTVV.

V usage is TRBV27 and J usage is TRBJ1-4, with 10 bases matching TRBD1. With V trimmed by 4 bases and J by 7 bases, 0 bases remained unmatched. The germline V gene encodes CDR1 MNHEY and CDR2 SMNVEV (reference sequence). This CDR3 has 13 amino acids. The CDR3 nucleotides are TGTGCCAGCAGTTGGACAGGGGGTGAAAAACTGTTTTTT. It is translated as CASSWTGGEKLFF.

The chain has TRBV7-8 and TRBJ2-5, with TRBD2 identical over 11 bases. Germline-derived CDR1 and CDR2 are SGHVS and FQNEAQ. The CDR3 contains 16 residues. V was clipped by 6 bases and J by 1 base; unmatched bases: 7. CDR3 coding DNA: TGTGCCAGCAGTTACCCGACTAGCGGGACCCAAGAGACCCAGTACTTC. This sequence encodes CASSYPTSGTQETQYF.

This chain uses TRBV6-4 with TRBJ2-1; 11 bases map to TRBD2. V shed 5 bases and J 9 bases; nucleotides not matched to a gene: 9. Germline-derived CDR1 and CDR2 are MRHNA and SNTAGT. CDR3 size: 15 residues. CDR3 amino acids: CASSPTSGNSVEQFF. CDR3 DNA sequence: TGTGCCAGCAGTCCGACTAGCGGGAACTCGGTTGAGCAGTTCTTC.

This clone was counted a single time. V usage is TRBV9 and J usage is TRBJ2-3; D is unclear. The V end was cut by 0 bases, the J end by 1 base, with 9 bases between. The CDR3 length is 15 residues. Germline values: CDR1 SGDLS, CDR2 YYNGEE. In DNA, the CDR3 is TGTGCCAGCAGCGTAGCAACTTCTCGCACAGATACGCAGTATTTT. This translates into CASSVATSRTDTQYF.